This T cell receptor (beta chain) originates from a study of T-cell memory formation after mild COVID-19. For the study at large: Largely, TCR clusters stayed within a single donor. Study results and caveats: Second-wave clones that peaked on day 37 lacked confirmed SARS-CoV-2 specificity. Cross-reactive memory apparently joined, as some responding clones appeared in pre-infection memory.

From germline, CDR1 is LNHDA and CDR2 SQIVND (reference sequence). The CDR3 length is 15 residues. Losses at the gene ends were 1 base for V and 6 bases for J; bases not matched to a gene: 6. TCRdb reprocessed the 5' RACE reads via MiXCR and lists one record per CDR3 protein. This sample yields around 7,100 distinct CDR3 sequences, of which roughly 50% are seen a single time; 2% to 3% belongs to the top ten. The table lists this clonotype with many counts. The antigen is unknown. The sequence was collected from an adult who had mild COVID-19 (a few samples of this study predate the infection). Cell type and time point are not known. The sequenced material came from PBMCs or a T cell subset sorted from them (not recorded which). The chain has TRBV19 and TRBJ2-1; 7 nucleotides align to TRBD1. The CDR3 nucleotides are TGTGCCAGTAGTATAGTGTCCGGGACAGTCAATGAGCAGTTCTTC. This sequence encodes CASSIVSGTVNEQFF.